This T cell receptor beta chain comes out of a study of blood T cell repertoires in COVID-19. About the research overall: Nucleic acid was either cDNA or gDNA, and it came from T cells, B-cell-depleted T cells, or PBMCs.

TCRdb's table, derived via immunoSEQ multiplex PCR, lists solely in-frame clones and lacks some. The data show under 200,000 clones, roughly 80% seen once. This TCR derives from a woman aged 40 to 50 with acute COVID-19. Sequencing input: PBMCs or T cells enriched from blood (not recorded which).

The CDR3 nucleotides read TGTGCCAGCAGCGGAAATGGGTCCCCGGGATCACCCCTCCACTTT. Encoded protein: CASSGNGSPGSPLHF. The rearrangement uses TRBV7-9 and TRBJ1-6, with D unresolved. The CDR3 totals 15 residues. Deletions cut 5 bases from V and 10 bases from J, with 18 bases between. Per germline, CDR1 SEHNR and CDR2 FQNEAQ (reference sequence).